These 14 T cell receptor beta chains were all obtained from the same sample, sequenced in a study of shared clonotypes between healthy human individuals. Profiled with immunoSEQ multiplex PCR; TCRdb holds only in-frame clones, not every one. The sample records 2 million to 2.5 million clones, over 90% being singletons. Sequencing input: naive CD4+ T cells from PBMCs. As for subset: CD45RA+ positively selected. These receptors all come from a man aged 18 to 30 in good health. Some clones in this sample may be carry-over from other donors' samples.

The rearrangement joins TRBV27 to TRBJ2-3, with a weak D call TRBD2 (6 bases). CDR1 is MNHEY and CDR2 is SMNVEV in the germline V gene (reference sequence). Between the trimmed V and J ends, which lost 7 bases and 0 bases, there was a span of 17 bases. The length of the CDR3 is 16 residues. This CDR3 is CASTMRGGPSTDTQYF. CDR3 bases: TGTGCCAGCACCATGCGGGGCGGGCCCAGCACAGATACGCAGTATTTT.

The rearrangement joins TRBV7-3 to TRBJ2-1, with 9 bases identical to TRBD2. The CDR3 has 17 residues. V shed 5 bases and J 9 bases; nucleotides not matched to a gene: 17. Germline CDR1 and CDR2: SGHTA and FQGTGA. The CDR3 DNA is TGTGCCAGCAGCCCAAGGATAGCGGGAGTCACGAGGGGTGAGCAGTTCTTC. It is translated as CASSPRIAGVTRGEQFF.

The chain employs TRBV7-2 and TRBJ2-5; perhaps TRBD1 as D (7 bases). This CDR3 contains 14 residues. Trimming left V 3 bases short and J 4 bases short, with 12 bases between. Germline V lookup: CDR1 SGHTA, CDR2 FQGNSA. The CDR3 nucleotides read TGTGCCAGCAGCTTGAACCAGGGGGGAGAGACCCAGTACTTC. It translates to CASSLNQGGETQYF. The complete variable domain, with remaining parts taken from reference TRBV7-2 and TRBJ2-5, reads GAGVSQSPSNKVTEKGKDVELRCDPISGHTALYWYRQSLGQGLEFLIYFQGNSAPDKSGLPSDRFSAERTGGSVSTLTIQRTQQEDSAVYLCASSLNQGGETQYFGPGTRLLVL.

This sequence joins TRBV7-9 and TRBJ1-1; D might be TRBD1 (5 bases). V lost 7 bases and J 4 bases, leaving 16 bases between the germline ends. CDR3 length equals 14 residues. Germline V gene sequence: CDR1 SEHNR, CDR2 FQNEAQ (reference sequence). The CDR3 protein is CASTTLGGSTEAFF. The CDR3, as DNA: TGTGCCAGCACCACCCTGGGGGGGTCCACTGAAGCTTTCTTT.

Only one count was recorded for this clone. The V call is TRBV5-1, the J call TRBJ2-3; tentatively, D is TRBD1 (5 bases). Trimming left V 2 bases short and J 6 bases short, with 16 bases between. CDR3 length: 15 residues. Germline lookup yields CDR1 SGHRS and CDR2 YFSETQ. This chain's CDR3 is CASSFSVGAADTQYF. The CDR3 DNA reads as TGCGCCAGCAGCTTCAGTGTAGGGGCGGCGGATACGCAGTATTTT.

The V and J genes are TRBV19 and TRBJ1-5; D gene ambiguous. V lost 3 bases and J 3 bases, leaving 9 bases between the germline ends. The germline gives CDR1 LNHDA, CDR2 SQIVND (reference sequence). The CDR3 extends over 14 amino acids. This chain's CDR3 is CASSIYSLNQPQHF. The CDR3 bases are TGTGCCAGTAGTATCTACAGTCTCAATCAGCCCCAGCATTTT.

The V gene is TRBV28, the J gene TRBJ2-1, with 7 positions matching TRBD1. Germline V gene data show CDR1 as MDHEN and CDR2 as SYDVKM. V gave up 8 bases and J gave up 3 bases; unmatched junction bases: 7. This CDR3 is built from 14 residues. The CDR3 sequence: CASETGTVYNEQFF. The CDR3 region has the DNA TGTGCCAGCGAAACCGGGACAGTCTACAATGAGCAGTTCTTC.

The table lists this clone with a few counts. The chain carries TRBV29-1 and TRBJ1-1; unclear D gene. V lost 5 bases and J lost 2, with 9 bases in between. The CDR3 consists of 12 residues. The V gene's germline CDR1 is SQVTM and CDR2 ANQGSEA. The CDR3 loop is CSVRMANTEAFF. CDR3 in DNA: TGCAGCGTTCGTATGGCCAACACTGAAGCTTTCTTT. The entire variable domain, with the rest obtained from reference TRBV29-1 and TRBJ1-1, is as follows: SAVISQKPSRDICQRGTSLTIQCQVDSQVTMMFWYRQQPGQSLTLIATANQGSEATYESGFVIDKFPISRPNLTFSTLTVSNMSPEDSSIYLCSVRMANTEAFFGQGTRLTVV.

This clone has just one count. The chain couples TRBV12-5 to TRBJ2-5, with 8 nucleotides matching TRBD2. V lost 6 bases, J lost 5 bases, and 5 bases stayed unmatched. Germline CDR1 is LGHNT and CDR2 is FRNRAP. The CDR3 loop spans 13 amino acids. Here the CDR3 DNA reads TGTGCTAGTGGAGGCGGGGGGCACGAGACCCAGTACTTC. Residues: CASGGGGHETQYF.

The gene calls are TRBV29-1 and TRBJ2-1; D is tentatively TRBD1 or TRBD2 (5 bases each). V shed 7 bases and J shed 9 bases, with 16 bases lying between them. Germline CDR1 SQVTM, CDR2 ANQGSEA. The CDR3 runs to 12 residues. The CDR3 is CSARSGQLEQFF. The DNA of the CDR3 is TGCAGCGCCAGGTCGGGGCAGCTTGAGCAGTTCTTC.

This chain connects TRBV9 to TRBJ2-3; no definite D call. Germline V gene sequence: CDR1 SGDLS, CDR2 YYNGEE. Trimming removed 0 bases at V and 2 bases at J, with 7 bases between. CDR3 length: 14 amino acids. In DNA, the CDR3 is TGTGCCAGCAGCGTAGCGGAAATCACAGATACGCAGTATTTT. Translation gives CASSVAEITDTQYF.

CDR3 DNA: TGCAGCGTTGGAAAGGGACAGGCTAATGAAAAACTGTTTTTT. As protein: CSVGKGQANEKLFF. V gene TRBV29-1 combines with J gene TRBJ1-4, with 8 bases fitting TRBD1. With 4 bases clipped from V and 3 bases from J, the junction kept 4 bases outside the gene matches. Germline lookup yields CDR1 SQVTM and CDR2 ANQGSEA. The CDR3 runs 14 residues. The complete variable domain, with remaining parts taken from reference TRBV29-1 and TRBJ1-4, reads SAVISQKPSRDICQRGTSLTIQCQVDSQVTMMFWYRQQPGQSLTLIATANQGSEATYESGFVIDKFPISRPNLTFSTLTVSNMSPEDSSIYLCSVGKGQANEKLFFGSGTQLSVL.

This clone was seen a single time. V gene TRBV7-9 combines with J gene TRBJ1-1; 9 bases line up with TRBD1. CDR1 and CDR2 (germline): SEHNR, FQNEAQ (reference sequence). V shed 5 bases and J 5 bases; nucleotides not matched to a gene: 9. The CDR3 length is 15 residues. The CDR3 here is CASSPQGAVGTEAFF. Here the CDR3 DNA reads TGTGCCAGCAGCCCACAGGGGGCGGTGGGAACTGAAGCTTTCTTT.

J is TRBJ2-5 and V is TRBV9; 8 bases line up with TRBD2. CDR3 length: 16 amino acids. V shed 0 bases and J 4 bases; nucleotides not matched to a gene: 8. CDR1 and CDR2 from the germline V gene are SGDLS and YYNGEE. CDR3: CASSVASGSLLETQYF. The CDR3 nucleotides read TGTGCCAGCAGCGTAGCCAGCGGGAGTCTGTTAGAGACCCAGTACTTC.